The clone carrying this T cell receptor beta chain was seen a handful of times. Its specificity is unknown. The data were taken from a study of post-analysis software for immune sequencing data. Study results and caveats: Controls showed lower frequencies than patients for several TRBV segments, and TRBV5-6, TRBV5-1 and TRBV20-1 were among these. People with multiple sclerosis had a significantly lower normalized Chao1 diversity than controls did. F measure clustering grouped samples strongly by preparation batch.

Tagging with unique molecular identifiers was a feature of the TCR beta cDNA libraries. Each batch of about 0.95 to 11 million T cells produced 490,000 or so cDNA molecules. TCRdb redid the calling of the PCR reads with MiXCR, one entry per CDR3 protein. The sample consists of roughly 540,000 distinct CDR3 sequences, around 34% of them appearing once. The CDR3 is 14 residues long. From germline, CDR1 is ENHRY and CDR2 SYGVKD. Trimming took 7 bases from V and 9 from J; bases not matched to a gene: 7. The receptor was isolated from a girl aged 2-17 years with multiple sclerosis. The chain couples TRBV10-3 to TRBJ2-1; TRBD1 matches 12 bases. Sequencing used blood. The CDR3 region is CAITGDRGRGEQFF. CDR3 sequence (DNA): TGTGCCATCACCGGGGACAGGGGGCGAGGTGAGCAGTTCTTC.